The rows below give T cell receptor beta chains drawn from one sample of a study of CD8 T cells in Susac syndrome. TCRdb ran MiXCR on the immunoSEQ multiplex PCR reads and lists one entry per CDR3 protein. The sample contains approximately 300,000 distinct CDR3 sequences, 65% to 90% of which appear only once. The sequenced sample consisted of CD8+ T cells from PBMCs. These receptors were taken from a human donor with multiple sclerosis. Each CDR3 is given with its conserved first and last residue. D genes are given only for firm matches. Only part of the rows carry a size: once, few, many, or a class if the clone is expanded.

v_gene	j_gene	abundance	d_gene	CDR3nt	CDR3aa
TRBV30	TRBJ1-1	.	.	TGTGCCCGGGGGACACGGAACACTGAAGCTTTCTTT	CARGTRNTEAFF
TRBV27	TRBJ1-2	.	.	TGTGCCAGCAGTCCTACAGGGCAGGGGGGCTACACCTTC	CASSPTGQGGYTF
TRBV20-1	TRBJ2-7	.	.	TGCAGTGCCCCCGGGGGAGTTTTTAACCCCTCCTACGAGCAGTACTTC	CSAPGGVFNPSYEQYF
TRBV29-1	TRBJ2-1	.	.	TGCAGCGTTGATGGTAAAGGGGATGAGCAGTTCTTC	CSVDGKGDEQFF
TRBV5-6	TRBJ2-2	.	.	TGTGCCAGCAGCGCGGCCCTAGGCACCGGGGAGCTGTTTTTT	CASSAALGTGELFF
TRBV30	TRBJ1-1	.	TRBD1	TGTGCCTGGAGTAGGACAGGGTGGGTGAACACTGAAGCTTTCTTT	CAWSRTGWVNTEAFF
TRBV15	TRBJ2-2	.	.	TGTGCCACCAGCCCCTCCCTCAGCAGGGAGCTGTTTTTT	CATSPSLSRELFF
TRBV6-5	TRBJ1-2	few	.	TGTGCCAGCAGTTACTCGGGATCGGGATGGTATGGCTACACCTTC	CASSYSGSGWYGYTF
TRBV20-1	TRBJ2-7	.	.	TGCAGTGCTAGAGGGGAGATGATCGACGAGCAGTACTTC	CSARGEMIDEQYF
TRBV5-1	TRBJ2-3	.	TRBD2	TGCGCCAGCAGCCTCTTACGACTAGCGGGGAACACAGATACGCAGTATTTT	CASSLLRLAGNTDTQYF
TRBV9	TRBJ2-7	.	TRBD2	TGTGCCAGCAGCGGAGATCCGGGACTAGCGGGAGCCCCCTCCTACGAGCAGTACTTC	CASSGDPGLAGAPSYEQYF
TRBV13	TRBJ2-3	.	TRBD2	TGTGCCAGCAGCTTAGGGACTAGCGGGGTGGCAGATACGCAGTATTTT	CASSLGTSGVADTQYF
TRBV7-9	TRBJ1-1	.	TRBD1	TGTGCCAGCAGCTTGACAGGGGGCGTAGCTGAAGCTTTCTTT	CASSLTGGVAEAFF
TRBV4-3	TRBJ2-1	once	.	TGCGCCAGCAGCCAAAAAACTAGTTTGAGTGAGCAGTTCTTC	CASSQKTSLSEQFF
TRBV4-3	TRBJ2-1	.	.	TGCGCCAGCAGCCACGGGGACCCGAGATACAATGAGCAGTTCTTC	CASSHGDPRYNEQFF
TRBV5-1	TRBJ2-1	.	.	TGCGCCAGCAGCTTGTCGGGTTATGGTTACAATGAGCAGTTCTTC	CASSLSGYGYNEQFF
TRBV11-2	TRBJ2-1	.	TRBD2	TGTGCCAGCAGCTTGGGGGGCGCGGGAGGGTCCTACAATGAGCAGTTCTTC	CASSLGGAGGSYNEQFF
TRBV6-5	TRBJ2-1	.	TRBD2	TGTGCCAGCAGAAGACTAGCGGGAGGGCCCGGTGAGCAGTTCTTC	CASRRLAGGPGEQFF
TRBV6-2/TRBV6-3	TRBJ2-5	.	.	TGTGCCAGCAGTTATGGTCGGCAGGCTAGGGAGACCCAGTACTTC	CASSYGRQARETQYF
TRBV5-1	TRBJ2-6	.	.	TGCGCCAGCAGCTTGATGATTGGACCGCAATCTGGGGCCAACGTCCTGACTTTC	CASSLMIGPQSGANVLTF